This record concerns one TCR beta chain sequence. The antigen it binds to is not known. Per-base quality was not reported, and no clone a single base away is much larger than it. Participants in the prospective study were enrolled through a virtual design, were aged about 18 to 90 years, and lived in roughly 26 United States geographic areas. In the prospective study, participants were assigned to cohorts based on the clinical history participants reported in a screening survey and a study questionnaire. Recovered participants in ImmuneRACE Cohort 3 were defined as having two consecutive negative NP/OP PCR tests, clearance from a healthcare professional, or resolution of symptoms. Each participant in the prospective study had whole blood, serum and a nasopharyngeal or oropharyngeal swab collected by mobile phlebotomists. Additional blood draws and questionnaires over an approximately 2-month period could optionally be provided by prospective study participants. Prospective study blood samples were shipped either frozen or at room temperature before DNA extraction.

V is reduced by 8 bases and J by 2 bases, leaving a spacing of 12 bases between them. The CDR3 has 14 amino acids, counting the end cysteine and phenylalanine. This entry keeps only the CDR3 DNA: 42 bases, framed from base 1. Based on the germline V gene (reference sequence), the CDR1 and CDR2 sequences are MNHEY and SMNVEV. These data come from a study of blood T cell repertoires in COVID-19 (dated by TCRdb to the early 2020s). Context from the whole study: Samples from collaborators originated in the United States, Italy and Spain and spanned both the acute and convalescent phases of COVID-19. The material from the prospective study consisted of cDNA or gDNA derived from T cells, B-cell-depleted T cells, or PBMCs. The dataset comprised deeply sampled blood TCRbeta repertoires from subjects exposed to, actively infected with, or recovered from COVID-19. The repertoires were made available in a free public database intended to serve as a resource for research on the immune response to SARS-CoV-2. The samples were drawn from two sources: the first 160 participants of the ongoing ImmuneRACE study, and 1,000 to 1,500 subjects contributed by 6 global collaborators. The sample metadata nearly always contained a de-identified subject ID, COVID-19 status, age in years and sex. HLA class I and class II types, where available, came from metadata supplied by the sample provider rather than from assay-based typing.

Points the paper makes about the study in general: Clinical and demographic metadata were provided uncurated, with the amount varying by source and participant.

TCRbeta CDR3 regions were amplified from genomic DNA using the immunoSEQ Assay, a bias-controlled multiplex PCR. From the authors' description of their analysis: Within the assay, amplification of reference gene primers was used to estimate how many nucleated cells each sample contained. To quantify the absolute abundance of each unique TCRbeta CDR3 rearrangement, sequence reads were collapsed and filtered. For each sample, productive Simpson clonality was calculated by taking the square root of Simpson's diversity index across productive rearrangements. As stored in TCRdb, this immuneACCESS dataset retains in-frame rearrangements with V and J assigned. A fraction of the clones does not appear; measured against another copy, unresolved V genes explain less than half of the discrepancy, and the remainder lacks a known reason. The V and J calls and clone size are taken from that table; D and trimming were inferred from the DNA. The sample has roughly 250,000 clones on record, about 90% of them singletons. The top ten clones comprise around 1.8% of the sample.

The origin of this receptor is a woman aged 18-29 years who had recovered from COVID-19. This receptor chain uses TRBV27 and TRBJ2-2, with a weak D call of TRBD2 (5 bases match). Input material: PBMCs or T cells enriched from blood (not recorded which). The CDR3 protein is CASAKGLNTGELFF. The bases read TGTGCCAGCGCAAAAGGACTTAACACCGGGGAGCTGTTTTTT.